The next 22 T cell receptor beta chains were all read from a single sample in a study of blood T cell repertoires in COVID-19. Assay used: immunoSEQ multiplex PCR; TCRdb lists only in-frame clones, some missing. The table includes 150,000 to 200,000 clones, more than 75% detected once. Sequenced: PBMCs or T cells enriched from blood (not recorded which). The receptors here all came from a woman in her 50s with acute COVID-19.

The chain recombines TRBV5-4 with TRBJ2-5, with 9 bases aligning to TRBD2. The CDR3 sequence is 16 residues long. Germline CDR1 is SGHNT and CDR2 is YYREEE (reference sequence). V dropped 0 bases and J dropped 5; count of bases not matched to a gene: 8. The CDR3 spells CASSLAGLASRETQYF. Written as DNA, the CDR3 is TGTGCCAGCAGCTTGGCCGGACTAGCGAGTCGGGAGACCCAGTACTTC.

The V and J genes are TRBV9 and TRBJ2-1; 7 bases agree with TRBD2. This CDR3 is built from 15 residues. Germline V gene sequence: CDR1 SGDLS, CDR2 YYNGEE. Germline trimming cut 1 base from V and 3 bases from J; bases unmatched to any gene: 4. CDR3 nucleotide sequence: TGTGCCAGCAGCGTATGGTCTAGCGGCTACAATGAGCAGTTCTTC. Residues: CASSVWSSGYNEQFF.

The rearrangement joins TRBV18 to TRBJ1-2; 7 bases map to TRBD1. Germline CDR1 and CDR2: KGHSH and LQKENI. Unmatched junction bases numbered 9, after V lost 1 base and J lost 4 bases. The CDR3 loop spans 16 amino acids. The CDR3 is CASSPRTTGDSYGYTF. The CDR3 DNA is TGTGCCAGCTCACCACGGACTACAGGGGACTCCTATGGCTACACCTTC.

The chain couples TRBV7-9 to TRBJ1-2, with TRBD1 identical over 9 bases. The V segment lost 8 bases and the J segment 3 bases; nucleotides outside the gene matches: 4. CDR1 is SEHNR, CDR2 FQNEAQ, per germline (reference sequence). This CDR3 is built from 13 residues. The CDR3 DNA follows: TGTGCCAGCGAAACAGGGGGCGACTATGGCTACACCTTC. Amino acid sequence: CASETGGDYGYTF. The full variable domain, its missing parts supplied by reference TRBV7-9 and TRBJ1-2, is DTGVSQNPRHKITKRGQNVTFRCDPISEHNRLYWYRQTLGQGPEFLTYFQNEAQLEKSRLLSDRFSAERPKGSFSTLEIQRTEQGDSAMYLCASETGGDYGYTFGSGTRLTVV.

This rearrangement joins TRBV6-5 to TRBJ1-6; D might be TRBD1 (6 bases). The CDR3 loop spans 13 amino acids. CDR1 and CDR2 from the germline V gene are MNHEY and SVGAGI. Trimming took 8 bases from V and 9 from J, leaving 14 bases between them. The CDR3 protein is CASGIQGSSPLHF. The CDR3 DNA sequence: TGTGCCAGCGGTATACAGGGAAGTTCACCCCTCCACTTT.

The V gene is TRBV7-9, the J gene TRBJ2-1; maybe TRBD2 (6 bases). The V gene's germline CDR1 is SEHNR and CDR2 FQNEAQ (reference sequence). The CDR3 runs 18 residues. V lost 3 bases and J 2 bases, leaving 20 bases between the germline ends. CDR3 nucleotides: TGTGCCAGCAGCTTGCCAGCGGGCAGAGACGTGACCTACAATGAGCAGTTCTTC. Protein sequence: CASSLPAGRDVTYNEQFF. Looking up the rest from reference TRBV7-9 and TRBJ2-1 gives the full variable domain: DTGVSQNPRHKITKRGQNVTFRCDPISEHNRLYWYRQTLGQGPEFLTYFQNEAQLEKSRLLSDRFSAERPKGSFSTLEIQRTEQGDSAMYLCASSLPAGRDVTYNEQFFGPGTRLTVL.

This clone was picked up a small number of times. CDR3 in DNA: TGTGCCAGCAGCCCCGACAGGGCCGGCTATGGCTACACCTTC. It codes for CASSPDRAGYGYTF. V usage is TRBV7-2 and J usage is TRBJ1-2; 7 bases line up with TRBD1. V lost 5 bases, J lost 4 bases, and 7 bases stayed unmatched. CDR3 length: 14 residues. Germline V gives CDR1 SGHTA, CDR2 FQGNSA.

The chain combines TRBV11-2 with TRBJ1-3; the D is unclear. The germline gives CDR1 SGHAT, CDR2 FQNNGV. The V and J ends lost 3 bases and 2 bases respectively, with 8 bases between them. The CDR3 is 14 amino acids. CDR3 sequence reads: CASSLREAGNTIYF. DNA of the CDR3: TGTGCCAGCAGCTTGAGGGAAGCTGGAAACACCATATATTTT.

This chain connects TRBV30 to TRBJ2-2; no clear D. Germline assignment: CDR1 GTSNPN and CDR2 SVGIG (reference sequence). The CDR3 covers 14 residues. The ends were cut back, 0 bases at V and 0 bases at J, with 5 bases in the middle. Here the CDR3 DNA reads TGTGCCTGGAGTGTCCGGGCGAACACCGGGGAGCTGTTTTTT. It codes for CAWSVRANTGELFF.

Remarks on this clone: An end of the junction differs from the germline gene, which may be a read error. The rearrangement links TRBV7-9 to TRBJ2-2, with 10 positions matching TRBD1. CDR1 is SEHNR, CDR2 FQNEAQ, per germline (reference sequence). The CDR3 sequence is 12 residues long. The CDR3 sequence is CARTGGTGELFF. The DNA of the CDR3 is TGCGCTCGGACAGGGGGGACCGGGGAGCTGTTTTTT.

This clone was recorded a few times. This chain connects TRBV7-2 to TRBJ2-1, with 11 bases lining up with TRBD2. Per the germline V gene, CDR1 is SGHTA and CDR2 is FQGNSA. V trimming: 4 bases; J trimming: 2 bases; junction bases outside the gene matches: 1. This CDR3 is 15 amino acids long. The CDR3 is CASSSTSGAYNEQFF. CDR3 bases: TGTGCCAGCAGCTCGACTAGCGGGGCCTACAATGAGCAGTTCTTC.

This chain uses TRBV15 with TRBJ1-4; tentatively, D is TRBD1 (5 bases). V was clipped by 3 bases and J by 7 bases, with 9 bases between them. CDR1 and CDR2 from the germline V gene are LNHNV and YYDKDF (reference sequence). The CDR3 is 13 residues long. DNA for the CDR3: TGTGCCACCAGCAGGATGGGGGGTGAAAAACTGTTTTTT. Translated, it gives CATSRMGGEKLFF.

The CDR3 DNA follows: TGTGCCTGGAGCCAAATACAGGGGGCACGGGAGACCCAGTACTTC. Protein product: CAWSQIQGARETQYF. The rearrangement joins TRBV30 to TRBJ2-5, with 9 bases matching TRBD1. This CDR3 contains 15 residues. Germline V gene data show CDR1 as GTSNPN and CDR2 as SVGIG (reference sequence). V lost 3 bases, J lost 5 bases, and 10 bases stayed unmatched.

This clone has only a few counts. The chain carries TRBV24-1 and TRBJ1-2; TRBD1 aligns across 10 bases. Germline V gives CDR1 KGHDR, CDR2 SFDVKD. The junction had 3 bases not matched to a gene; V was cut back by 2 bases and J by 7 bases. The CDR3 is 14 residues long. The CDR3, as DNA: TGTGCCACCAGTGATTGGGGACAGGGGACTGGCTACACCTTC. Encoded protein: CATSDWGQGTGYTF.

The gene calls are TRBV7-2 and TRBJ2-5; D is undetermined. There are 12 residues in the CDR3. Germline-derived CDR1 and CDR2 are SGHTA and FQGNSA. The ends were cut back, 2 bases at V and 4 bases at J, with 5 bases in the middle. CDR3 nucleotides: TGTGCCAGCAGCTTATGGCTAGAGACCCAGTACTTC. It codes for CASSLWLETQYF.

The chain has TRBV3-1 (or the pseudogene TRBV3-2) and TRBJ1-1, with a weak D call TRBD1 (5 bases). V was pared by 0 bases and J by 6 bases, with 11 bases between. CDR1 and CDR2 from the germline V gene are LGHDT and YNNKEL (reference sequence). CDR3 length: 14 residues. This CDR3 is CASSQDVGTSEAFF. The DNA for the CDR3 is TGTGCCAGCAGCCAAGATGTAGGGACTTCTGAAGCTTTCTTT.

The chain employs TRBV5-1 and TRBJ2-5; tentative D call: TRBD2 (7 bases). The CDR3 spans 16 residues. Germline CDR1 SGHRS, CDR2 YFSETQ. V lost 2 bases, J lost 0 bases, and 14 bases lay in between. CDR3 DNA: TGCGCCAGCAGCTTACGGGGAGGGGGGTACCAAGAGACCCAGTACTTC. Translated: CASSLRGGGYQETQYF.

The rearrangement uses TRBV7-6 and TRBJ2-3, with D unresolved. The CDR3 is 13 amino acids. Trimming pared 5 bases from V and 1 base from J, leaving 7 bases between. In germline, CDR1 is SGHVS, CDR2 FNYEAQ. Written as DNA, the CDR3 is TGTGCCAGCAGCCCAACGGGCACAGATACGCAGTATTTT. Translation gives CASSPTGTDTQYF.

The CDR3, as DNA: TGTGCCTGGAGGCTTAGGCGGGGCTTGGGCTCTGGGGCCAACGTCCTGACTTTC. Translation: CAWRLRRGLGSGANVLTF. The J gene is TRBJ2-6, the V gene TRBV30, with D perhaps matching TRBD2 (6 bases). CDR3 length equals 18 residues. V gave up 3 bases and J gave up 0 bases, with 18 bases separating them. Germline CDR1 reads GTSNPN; CDR2 reads SVGIG (reference sequence).

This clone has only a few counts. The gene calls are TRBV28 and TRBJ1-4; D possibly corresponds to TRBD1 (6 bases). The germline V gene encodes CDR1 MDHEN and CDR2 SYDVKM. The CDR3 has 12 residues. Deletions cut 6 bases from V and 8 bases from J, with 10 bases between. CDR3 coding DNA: TGTGCCAGCAGCGGTCAGGGGGAAAAACTGTTTTTT. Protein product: CASSGQGEKLFF.

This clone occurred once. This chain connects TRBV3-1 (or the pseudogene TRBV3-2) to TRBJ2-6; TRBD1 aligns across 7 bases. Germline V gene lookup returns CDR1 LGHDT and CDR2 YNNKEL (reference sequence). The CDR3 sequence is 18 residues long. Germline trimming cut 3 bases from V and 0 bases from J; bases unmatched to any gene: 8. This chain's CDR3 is CASSHGRDSLSGANVLTF. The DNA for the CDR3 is TGTGCCAGCAGCCACGGCCGGGACAGCCTCTCTGGGGCCAACGTCCTGACTTTC.

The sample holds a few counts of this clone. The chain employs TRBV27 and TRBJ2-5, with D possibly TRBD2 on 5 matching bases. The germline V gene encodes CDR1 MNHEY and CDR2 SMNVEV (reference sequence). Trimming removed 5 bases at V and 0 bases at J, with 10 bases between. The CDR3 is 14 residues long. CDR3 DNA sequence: TGTGCCAGCAGTCCTCAGCGGTACCAAGAGACCCAGTACTTC. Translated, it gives CASSPQRYQETQYF.